Shown below are 4 T cell receptor beta chains from a single sample sequenced in a study of blood T cell repertoires in COVID-19. This table comes from immunoSEQ multiplex PCR, and its TCRdb copy is limited to in-frame clones, with some not included. This table has a few hundred thousand clones, roughly 85% appearing once. Sequencing was performed on peripheral blood. The receptors come from a man aged 18 to 30 with active or convalescent COVID-19.

V gene TRBV7-3 combines with J gene TRBJ1-1; weak D call: TRBD1 (6 bases). V lost 5 bases to trimming and J lost 4 bases, with 14 bases between them. CDR1 is SGHTA, CDR2 FQGTGA, per germline. The CDR3 runs to 14 residues. CDR3 sequence (DNA): TGTGCCAGCAGCCCCGGGGACAACCCCACTGAAGCTTTCTTT. Residues: CASSPGDNPTEAFF. Based on the CDR3 plus reference TRBV7-3 and TRBJ1-1, the full variable domain is GAGVSQTPSNKVTEKGKYVELRCDPISGHTALYWYRQSLGQGPEFLIYFQGTGAADDSGLPNDRFFAVRPEGSVSTLKIQRTERGDSAVYLCASSPGDNPTEAFFGQGTRLTVV.

The V call is TRBV7-8, the J call TRBJ2-7; D is perhaps TRBD1 (6 bases). V was pared by 3 bases and J by 3 bases, with 15 bases between. CDR3 length: 15 amino acids. Germline CDR1 and CDR2: SGHVS and FQNEAQ. This chain's CDR3 is CASSLGWGTHYEQYF. CDR3 sequence (DNA): TGTGCCAGCAGCTTGGGGTGGGGGACACACTACGAGCAGTACTTC.

This clone was counted a single time. This sequence joins TRBV11-2 and TRBJ2-7; D is undetermined. The length of the CDR3 is 14 residues. Trimming took 1 base from V and 3 from J, leaving 10 bases between them. Per the germline V gene, CDR1 is SGHAT and CDR2 is FQNNGV. The CDR3 nucleotides are TGTGCCAGCAGCTTAGGAGTTATGAGCTACGAGCAGTACTTC. Translation gives CASSLGVMSYEQYF. Looking up the rest from reference TRBV11-2 and TRBJ2-7 gives the full variable domain: EAGVAQSPRYKIIEKRQSVAFWCNPISGHATLYWYQQILGQGPKLLIQFQNNGVVDDSQLPKDRFSAERLKGVDSTLKIQPAKLEDSAVYLCASSLGVMSYEQYFGPGTRLTVT.

The chain uses TRBV2 and TRBJ2-7, with TRBD2 as a possible D gene (5 bases). The CDR3 contains 14 residues. Germline-derived CDR1 and CDR2 are SNHLY and FYNNEI. Trimming removed 8 bases from V and 5 bases from J, with 19 bases in between. DNA for the CDR3: TGTGCCAGCGGATGGCGGGCGGGTGGCAACGAGCAGTACTTC. Its protein product is CASGWRAGGNEQYF. Full variable domain (missing parts from reference TRBV2 and TRBJ2-7): EPEVTQTPSHQVTQMGQEVILRCVPISNHLYFYWYRQILGQKVEFLVSFYNNEISEKSEIFDDQFSVERPDGSNFTLKIRSTKLEDSAMYFCASGWRAGGNEQYFGPGTRLTVT.